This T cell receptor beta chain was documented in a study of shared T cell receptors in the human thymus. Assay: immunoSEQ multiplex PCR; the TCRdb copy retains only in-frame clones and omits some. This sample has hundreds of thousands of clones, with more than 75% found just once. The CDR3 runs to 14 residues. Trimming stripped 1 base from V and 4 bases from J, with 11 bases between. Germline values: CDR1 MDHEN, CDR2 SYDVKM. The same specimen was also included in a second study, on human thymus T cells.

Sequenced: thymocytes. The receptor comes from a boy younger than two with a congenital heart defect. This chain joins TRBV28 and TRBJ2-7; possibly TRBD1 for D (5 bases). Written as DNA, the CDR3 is TGTGCCAGCAGTTTATATTGGGGCCGATACGAGCAGTACTTC. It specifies CASSLYWGRYEQYF.